Below are 25 T cell receptor beta chains sequenced from a single sample in a study of regulatory T cells in long-lasting Graves disease. Time point defined: newly diagnosed GD, antithyroid drugs for less than 3 months. From PBMCs, RNA was extracted and then used to make the TCR library. The authors built TCR beta libraries using iRepertoire HTBI primers and Arm-PCR of CDR3 regions. TCRdb recomputed calls from the multiplex PCR reads with MiXCR, one row per CDR3 protein. The profile shows hundreds of thousands of distinct CDR3 sequences, approximately 15% of them singletons. The same sample was also studied in work on T cells in Graves' hyperthyroidism and ophthalmopathy.

The source was peripheral blood mononuclear cells (PBMCs), collected at new diagnosis, from a patient treated with antithyroid drugs. The receptors were gathered from a woman in her twenties or thirties with Graves disease.

This clonotype was detected ten times or more. This chain uses TRBV12-3 or TRBV12-4 with TRBJ1-5, with a tentative D call TRBD1 (5 bases). V gave up 0 bases and J gave up 3 bases, with 12 bases separating them. The CDR3 covers 16 residues. DNA of the CDR3: TGTGCCAGCAGTTTAGCTCCGGGACCCATCAATCAGCCCCAGCATTTT. It yields the protein CASSLAPGPINQPQHF.

This clonotype was counted only a few times. The chain recombines TRBV19 with TRBJ2-7, with TRBD2 matching 8 bases. Trimming took 4 bases from V and 3 from J; bases not matched to a gene: 8. Germline CDR1 reads LNHDA; CDR2 reads SQIVND (reference sequence). CDR3 length: 15 amino acids. The CDR3 loop reads CASSKAGTSYYEQYF. Written as DNA, the CDR3 is TGTGCCAGTAGTAAGGCCGGGACTAGTTACTACGAGCAGTACTTC.

This clonotype was seen at least ten times. The V and J genes are TRBV20-1 and TRBJ1-1; possible D gene TRBD1, 5 bases. This CDR3 is built from 14 residues. Germline V CDR1 and CDR2: DFQATT, SNEGSKA (reference sequence). V lost 5 bases to trimming and J lost 0 bases, with 13 bases between them. CDR3 protein: CSAREGTLNTEAFF. CDR3 bases: TGCAGTGCTCGTGAAGGGACCCTGAACACTGAAGCTTTCTTT.

In nucleotides, the CDR3 is TGTGCCAGCAGCTTGGAACAGGGTTGGGGCTACACCTTC. The encoded protein is CASSLEQGWGYTF. The chain is built from TRBV5-6 and TRBJ1-2; TRBD1 might be the D (6 bases). Deletions cut 0 bases from V and 8 bases from J, with 11 bases between. This CDR3 has 13 amino acids. The V gene's germline CDR1 is SGHDT and CDR2 YYEEEE.

This clonotype was detected a few times. This chain connects TRBV12-3 or TRBV12-4 to TRBJ2-3; TRBD1 agrees at 8 bases. This CDR3 region has 16 residues. Unmatched junction bases numbered 12, after V lost 7 bases and J lost 3 bases. This chain's CDR3 is CASKRGQAEKTDTQYF. CDR3 in DNA: TGTGCCAGCAAACGGGGACAGGCCGAAAAGACAGATACGCAGTATTTT.

This clonotype was counted a few times. The chain joins TRBV3-1 to TRBJ2-4; the D gene is possibly TRBD1 (6 bases). This CDR3 spans 12 amino acids. Germline V gives CDR1 LGHDT, CDR2 YNNKEL (reference sequence). The V and J ends lost 1 base and 14 bases respectively, with 12 bases between them. CDR3 sequence (DNA): TGTGCCAGCAGCCAAGGGACAGTCTTAAAGTACTTC. The encoded protein is CASSQGTVLKYF.

This clonotype has ten or more counts. A read error may account for a junction end that differs from germline. The chain uses TRBV28 and TRBJ2-7; 12 nucleotides line up with TRBD2. CDR3 size: 19 residues. CDR1 and CDR2 (germline): MDHEN, SYDVKM. CDR3 DNA: TGTGCCAGCAGTCTATGGACTAGCGGGATTATGCAATTTAGCTACGAGCAGTACTTC. It specifies CASSLWTSGIMQFSYEQYF.

This clonotype has just a few counts. The rearrangement links TRBV6-1 to TRBJ1-5; 7 positions agree with TRBD1. The trim removed 10 bases at V and 2 bases at J, leaving 14 bases unmatched. Germline lookup yields CDR1 MNHNS and CDR2 SASEGT. The CDR3 is made up of 16 amino acids. CDR3 nucleotide sequence: TGTGCCACTCGGGGAGGGACAGCGGTTGGCAATCAGCCCCAGCATTTT. This codes for CATRGGTAVGNQPQHF.

There are many counts of this clonotype. V usage is TRBV6-1 and J usage is TRBJ2-3; TRBD1 matches 10 bases. V lost 6 bases and J lost 6; bases outside the gene matches: 15. Germline V gene lookup returns CDR1 MNHNS and CDR2 SASEGT. The CDR3 runs 17 residues. Here the CDR3 DNA reads TGTGCCAGCAGCGAAAGACGACAGGGGGCGTTCATCGATACGCAGTATTTT. This sequence encodes CASSERRQGAFIDTQYF.

The rearrangement links TRBV7-9 to TRBJ1-4; perhaps TRBD1 as D (5 bases). Germline-derived CDR1 and CDR2 are SEHNR and FQNEAQ (reference sequence). This CDR3 comprises 14 residues. Trimming removed 5 bases at V and 5 bases at J, with 12 bases between. This chain's CDR3 is CASSTGTANEKLFF. As DNA, the CDR3 is TGTGCCAGCAGCACCGGGACCGCGAATGAAAAACTGTTTTTT.

This clonotype has ten or more counts. The J gene is TRBJ2-3, the V gene TRBV27, with D possibly being TRBD1 or TRBD2 (5 bases each). Germline values: CDR1 MNHEY, CDR2 SMNVEV (reference sequence). V was clipped by 4 bases and J by 4 bases, with 15 bases between them. The CDR3 spans 15 residues. DNA for the CDR3: TGTGCCAGCAGTTCACTGGGGGTTCTAGCAGATACGCAGTATTTT. Translated: CASSSLGVLADTQYF.

This clonotype was seen at least ten times. This chain connects TRBV2 to TRBJ1-2; D not certain. The CDR3 runs 13 residues. V was clipped by 6 bases and J by 1 base, with 9 bases between them. CDR1 and CDR2 (germline): SNHLY, FYNNEI. CDR3 sequence (DNA): TGTGCCAGCAGGACGGACGATAACTATGGCTACACCTTC. Amino acid sequence: CASRTDDNYGYTF.

This clonotype was seen many times. This chain uses TRBV7-9 with TRBJ2-7; D unresolved. The germline V and J ends were trimmed by 5 bases and 5 bases, with 10 bases remaining between them. This CDR3 region has 12 residues. CDR1 and CDR2 from the germline V gene are SEHNR and FQNEAQ (reference sequence). CDR3 DNA sequence: TGTGCCAGCAGCCCCGTCGACAACGAGCAGTACTTC. This sequence encodes CASSPVDNEQYF.

This clonotype was found many times. The CDR3 nucleotides read TGTGCCAGCAGTTTGGGCCCATACGGCAGGGATGAGCAGTTCTTC. Its translation is CASSLGPYGRDEQFF. The rearrangement links TRBV12-3 or TRBV12-4 to TRBJ2-1; possibly TRBD1 for D (5 bases). The CDR3 spans 15 residues. Trimming took 3 bases from V and 8 from J, leaving 17 bases between them.

This clonotype was picked up a small number of times. This chain links TRBV18 with TRBJ2-3; weak D call: TRBD2 (6 bases). The CDR3 totals 15 residues. V lost 1 base, J lost 4 bases, and 12 bases lay in between. Germline V gene sequence: CDR1 KGHSH, CDR2 LQKENI. The CDR3 region is CASSPLGGTPDTQYF. In DNA form, the CDR3 reads TGTGCCAGCTCACCACTGGGGGGTACTCCAGATACGCAGTATTTT.

In this sample, this clonotype turned up many times. V is TRBV29-1 and J is TRBJ1-1; no reliable D call. The CDR3 is made up of 14 amino acids. Germline V CDR1 and CDR2: SQVTM, ANQGSEA. V dropped 4 bases and J dropped 8 bases, with 20 bases sitting between them. The CDR3 region is CSVVKQNSRKEAFF. The CDR3 nucleotides read TGCAGCGTTGTAAAACAGAACTCTCGGAAGGAAGCTTTCTTT.

The chain joins TRBV27 to TRBJ2-2; D not resolved. The ends were cut back, 11 bases at V and 5 bases at J, with 18 bases in the middle. The CDR3 loop spans 14 amino acids. Germline CDR1 MNHEY, CDR2 SMNVEV (reference sequence). The CDR3 coding sequence is TGTGCCGACCCCAATGGCGGATGGACCGGGGAGCTGTTTTTT. Its translation: CADPNGGWTGELFF.

This clonotype was recorded many times. V gene TRBV11-1 combines with J gene TRBJ2-7; either TRBD1 or TRBD2 may supply D (5 bases each). The V gene's germline CDR1 is SGHAT and CDR2 FQDESV (reference sequence). V was clipped by 5 bases and J by 2 bases, with 16 bases between them. CDR3 size: 15 residues. The CDR3 is CASSPMGTVAYEQYF. The CDR3 DNA sequence: TGTGCCAGCAGCCCGATGGGGACGGTGGCCTACGAGCAGTACTTC.

This clonotype appeared a few times. The gene calls are TRBV5-6 and TRBJ1-5; TRBD1 agrees at 10 bases. Germline loops: CDR1 SGHDT, CDR2 YYEEEE. V lost 6 bases and J lost 6; bases outside the gene matches: 9. The CDR3 runs to 15 residues. The CDR3 DNA sequence: TGTGCCAGCAACTGGGGACAGGGGCTCGGTCAGCCCCAGCATTTT. Translation: CASNWGQGLGQPQHF.

The J gene is TRBJ1-4, the V gene TRBV5-1; TRBD1 aligns across 9 bases. Germline V lookup: CDR1 SGHRS, CDR2 YFSETQ. Losses at the gene ends were 1 base for V and 8 bases for J; bases not matched to a gene: 6. The CDR3 covers 15 residues. For the CDR3, the DNA is TGCGCCAGCAGCTTGCCGGGACAGGGAGGGGAAAAACTGTTTTTT. It is translated as CASSLPGQGGEKLFF. Full variable domain (outside the CDR3, taken from reference TRBV5-1 and TRBJ1-4): KAGVTQTPRYLIKTRGQQVTLSCSPISGHRSVSWYQQTPGQGLQFLFEYFSETQRNKGNFPGRFSGRQFSNSRSEMNVSTLELGDSALYLCASSLPGQGGEKLFFGSGTQLSVL.

This clonotype has a count of ten or more. The chain couples TRBV3-1 to TRBJ1-5; TRBD1 might be the D (5 bases). CDR3 length equals 14 residues. Trimming took 1 base from V and 11 from J, leaving 15 bases between them. Germline CDR1 LGHDT, CDR2 YNNKEL (reference sequence). CDR3 DNA: TGTGCCAGCAGCCAAGGTTACAGGAACGGGGCCCAGCATTTT. Translated: CASSQGYRNGAQHF.

The V call is TRBV4-1, the J call TRBJ2-7; D might be TRBD1 (6 bases). The CDR3 is made up of 14 amino acids. The germline V gene encodes CDR1 MGHRA and CDR2 YSYEKL. The V end lost 4 bases, the J end lost 2 bases, and 12 bases lay between the germline ends. The CDR3: CASSPETGPYEQYF. The DNA of the CDR3 is TGCGCCAGCAGCCCTGAGACAGGTCCCTACGAGCAGTACTTC.

The chain is built from TRBV24-1 and TRBJ2-5; no clear D gene. This CDR3 region has 13 residues. V was shortened by 7 bases and J by 1 base, with 9 bases between the two germline ends. Germline CDR1 reads KGHDR; CDR2 reads SFDVKD. The CDR3 spells CATRGGGQETQYF. Written as DNA, the CDR3 is TGTGCCACCAGGGGTGGTGGCCAAGAGACCCAGTACTTC.

The rearrangement links TRBV30 to TRBJ1-3; D call uncertain. CDR3 size: 14 residues. Germline V gene lookup returns CDR1 GTSNPN and CDR2 SVGIG (reference sequence). V gave up 1 base and J gave up 0 bases, with 7 bases separating them. CDR3 residues: CAWSASGSGNTIYF. CDR3 bases: TGTGCCTGGAGTGCATCGGGCTCTGGAAACACCATATATTTT.

The chain employs TRBV7-8 and TRBJ1-3; D call uncertain. CDR1 and CDR2 (germline): SGHVS, FQNEAQ. The V and J ends lost 5 bases and 1 base respectively, with 6 bases between them. The CDR3 sequence is 13 residues long. The CDR3 here is CASSQLSGNTIYF. The CDR3 DNA reads TGTGCCAGCAGCCAGCTTTCTGGAAACACCATATATTTT.